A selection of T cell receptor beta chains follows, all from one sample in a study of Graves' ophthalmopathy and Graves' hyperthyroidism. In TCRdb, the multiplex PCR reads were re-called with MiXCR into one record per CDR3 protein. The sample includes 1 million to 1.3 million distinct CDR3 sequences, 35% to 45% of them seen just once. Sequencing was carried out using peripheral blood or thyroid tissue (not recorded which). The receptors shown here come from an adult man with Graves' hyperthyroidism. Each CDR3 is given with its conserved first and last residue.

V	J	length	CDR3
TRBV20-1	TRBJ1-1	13	CSAIGQVNTEAFF
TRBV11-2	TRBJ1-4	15	CASSPGQGLKEKLFF
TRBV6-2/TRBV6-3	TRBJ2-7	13	CASSSRTGSEQYF
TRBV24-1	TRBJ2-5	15	CATSDPLWGEETQYF
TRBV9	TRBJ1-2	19	CASSVAMGRGPSSNYGYTF
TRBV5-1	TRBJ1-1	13	CASSYGAGTEAFF
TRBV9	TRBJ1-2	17	CASSVDLVDRASYGYTF
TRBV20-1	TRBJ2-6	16	CSANRHGASGANVLTF
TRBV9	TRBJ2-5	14	CASSVEERPETQYF
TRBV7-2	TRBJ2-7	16	CASSLARGRGEPQQYF
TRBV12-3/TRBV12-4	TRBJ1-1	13	CASSFGTGSKAFF
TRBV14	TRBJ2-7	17	CASSQDLGQASPYEQYF
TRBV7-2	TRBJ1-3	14	CASSLRGTGNTIYF
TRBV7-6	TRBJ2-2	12	CASSLARGELFF
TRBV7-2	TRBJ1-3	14	CASSTQGSGNTIYF
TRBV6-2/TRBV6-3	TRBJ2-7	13	CASSYSRSYEQYF
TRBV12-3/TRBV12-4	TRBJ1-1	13	CASFDRGGTEAFF
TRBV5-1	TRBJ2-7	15	CASSFTDLSSYEQYF
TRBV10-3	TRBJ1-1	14	CAISDALRNTEAFF
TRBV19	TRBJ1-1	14	CASSIDSGNTEAFF
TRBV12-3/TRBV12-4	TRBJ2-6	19	CASSATRLAGNSGANVLTF
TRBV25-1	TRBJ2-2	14	CASSELGESGELFF
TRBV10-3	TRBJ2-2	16	CAISDPGPSGTGELFF
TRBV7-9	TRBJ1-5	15	CASSSGLSDNQPQHF
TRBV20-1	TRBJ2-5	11	CSARDGQPQYF
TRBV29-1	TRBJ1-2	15	CSVVPPTSKNYGYTF
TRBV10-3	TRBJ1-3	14	CAIGTGLFGNTIYF
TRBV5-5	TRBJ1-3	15	CASSGSTGTGNTIYF
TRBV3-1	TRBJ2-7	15	CASSHEGLRINEQYF
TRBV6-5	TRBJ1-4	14	CASSYGTAGEKLFF
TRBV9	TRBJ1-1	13	CAWSTRADTEAFF
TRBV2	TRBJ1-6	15	CASTLTRLTPSPLHF
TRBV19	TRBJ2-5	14	CANSIMGGKETQYF
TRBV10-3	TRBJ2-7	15	CAISESGQGLGEQYF
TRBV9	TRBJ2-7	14	CASNTQGIPSEQYF
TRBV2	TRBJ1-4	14	CASNRAATNEKLFF
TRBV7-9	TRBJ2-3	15	CASSSGLAVTDTQYF
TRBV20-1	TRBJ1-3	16	CSATRDTASSRNTIYF
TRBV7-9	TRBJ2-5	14	CASSLVQGDGTQYF
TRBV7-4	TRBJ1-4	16	CASSQDRGLPNEKLFF
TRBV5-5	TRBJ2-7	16	CASSWTDGGATYEQYF
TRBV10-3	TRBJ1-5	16	CAISEWDRSTNQPQHF
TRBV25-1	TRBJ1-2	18	CASSEFPGQSTANYGYTF